This TCR beta chain comes out of a study of T-cell memory formation after mild COVID-19. Study overall: Each donor largely had its own TCR clusters.

A single record per CDR3 protein comes from TCRdb applying MiXCR to the 5' RACE reads. The table lists about 320,000 distinct CDR3 sequences, approximately 15% of them singletons, with approximately 22% in the top ten. This clonotype came up a few times. The CDR3 totals 13 residues. The ends lost 4 bases at V and 6 bases at J; junction bases unmatched: 4. The germline CDR1 and CDR2 sequences are SQVTM and ANQGSEA. The V and J genes are TRBV29-1 and TRBJ2-1; 9 nucleotides match TRBD2. The sample was PBMCs or a T cell subset sorted from them (not recorded which). This sequence was found in a man in his late teens or twenties who had mild COVID-19 (a few samples of this study predate the infection). Cell type and time point are not known. This chain's CDR3 is CSVVSGGRNEQFF. The CDR3 bases are TGCAGCGTTGTTAGCGGGGGCCGCAATGAGCAGTTCTTC.